The 20 T cell receptor beta chains below were found in one sample sequenced in a study of OX40 agonist ivuxolimab in advanced cancers. Sequenced by immunoSEQ multiplex PCR; TCRdb stores in-frame clones only, minus some. The data show around 18,000 clones, about 67% seen once. Sequenced here: CD4+ or CD8+ T cells sorted from blood, sampled in a trial of the OX40 agonist ivuxolimab. These receptor sequences come from an adult with an advanced solid tumor such as melanoma, head and neck, liver or kidney cancer.

V and J are TRBV11-2 and TRBJ2-5, with 7 bases fitting TRBD1. With 9 bases clipped from V and 2 bases from J, the junction kept 3 bases outside the gene matches. The germline V gene has CDR1 SGHAT and CDR2 FQNNGV. CDR3 length equals 12 residues. The CDR3 DNA follows: TGTGCCAGTGAGGGACAGCAAGAGACCCAGTACTTC. It is translated as CASEGQQETQYF. The full variable domain, with the rest looked up from reference TRBV11-2 and TRBJ2-5, is EAGVAQSPRYKIIEKRQSVAFWCNPISGHATLYWYQQILGQGPKLLIQFQNNGVVDDSQLPKDRFSAERLKGVDSTLKIQPAKLEDSAVYLCASEGQQETQYFGPGTRLLVL.

The V and J genes are TRBV9 and TRBJ1-4; 7 bases map to TRBD1. Germline V gene sequence: CDR1 SGDLS, CDR2 YYNGEE. The CDR3 is 15 amino acids. V was clipped by 3 bases and J by 3 bases; unmatched bases: 5. CDR3 in amino acids: CASSAGDSSNEKLFF. DNA for the CDR3: TGTGCCAGCAGCGCGGGGGACAGCTCTAATGAAAAACTGTTTTTT.

The chain is built from TRBV13 and TRBJ1-3; 7 bases line up with TRBD1. The CDR3 loop spans 16 amino acids. Germline CDR1 PRHDT, CDR2 FYEKMQ (reference sequence). The junction had 10 bases not matched to a gene; V was cut back by 5 bases and J by 3 bases. CDR3 DNA: TGTGCCAGCAGCGTTACAGGGGAGGAGGATGGAAACACCATATATTTT. It yields the protein CASSVTGEEDGNTIYF.

This clone was recorded a few times. The chain has TRBV9 and TRBJ2-7; TRBD1 is a possible D gene (6 bases). Looked up from germline, CDR1 is SGDLS and CDR2 is YYNGEE. Trimming shortened V by 4 bases and J by 6 bases, and 14 bases separated the two germline ends. The CDR3 length is 13 residues. CDR3 sequence: CASSQDSIAEQYF. The CDR3 coding sequence is TGTGCCAGCAGCCAGGACAGCATCGCCGAGCAGTACTTC.

The chain is built from TRBV27 and TRBJ2-1; 9 bases are shared with TRBD2. J was trimmed by 8 bases and V by 1 base; bases with no gene match: 9. CDR1 and CDR2 from the germline V gene are MNHEY and SMNVEV (reference sequence). The CDR3 runs to 16 residues. In DNA form, the CDR3 reads TGTGCCAGCAGTTTATTTCCGTCTAGCGGGAACTATGAGCAGTTCTTC. It codes for CASSLFPSSGNYEQFF.

The chain combines TRBV2 with TRBJ1-3, with D perhaps TRBD1 (5 bases). The CDR3 has 14 residues. CDR1 is SNHLY, CDR2 FYNNEI, per germline. Trimming shortened V by 3 bases and J by 2 bases, and 8 bases separated the two germline ends. The DNA of the CDR3 is TGTGCCAGCAGTGAGGGGCTTGCTGGAAACACCATATATTTT. Protein product: CASSEGLAGNTIYF.

This chain joins TRBV9 and TRBJ2-7; D is perhaps TRBD1 (6 bases). Germline assignment: CDR1 SGDLS and CDR2 YYNGEE. This CDR3 contains 14 residues. V was clipped by 4 bases and J by 0 bases, with 11 bases between them. CDR3 sequence (DNA): TGTGCCAGCAGCCCAGGGACATCCTCCTACGAGCAGTACTTC. Its translation: CASSPGTSSYEQYF. Variable domain in full (rest from reference TRBV9 and TRBJ2-7): DSGVTQTPKHLITATGQRVTLRCSPRSGDLSVYWYQQSLDQGLQFLIQYYNGEERAKGNILERFSAQQFPDLHSELNLSSLELGDSALYFCASSPGTSSYEQYFGPGTRLTVT.

This chain links TRBV5-4 with TRBJ2-7; D is uncertain. The CDR3 sequence is 13 residues long. V was clipped by 2 bases and J by 5 bases, with 11 bases between them. From germline, CDR1 is SGHNT and CDR2 YYREEE (reference sequence). The CDR3 DNA reads TGTGCCAGCAGCTTTAAGGGTTCCAACGAGCAGTACTTC. This sequence encodes CASSFKGSNEQYF.

The rearrangement uses TRBV19 and TRBJ2-7, with D possibly matching TRBD2 (6 bases). Trimming left V 4 bases short and J 0 bases short, with 7 bases between. CDR3 size: 13 residues. Germline-derived CDR1 and CDR2 are LNHDA and SQIVND (reference sequence). CDR3 sequence: CASSNGGSYEQYF. For the CDR3, the DNA is TGTGCCAGTAGTAACGGGGGCTCCTACGAGCAGTACTTC.

The chain carries TRBV19 and TRBJ2-1, with 10 bases lining up with TRBD1. The CDR3 covers 15 residues. V trimming: 7 bases; J trimming: 2 bases; junction bases outside the gene matches: 5. Germline-derived CDR1 and CDR2 are LNHDA and SQIVND (reference sequence). CDR3 in DNA: TGTGCCAGTAACGGAGGACAGGGGGCCTACAATGAGCAGTTCTTC. Translation: CASNGGQGAYNEQFF.

This clone was seen more than once but under ten times. J is TRBJ2-7 and V is TRBV7-9, with D possibly matching TRBD1 (6 bases). This CDR3 region has 12 residues. V shed 5 bases and J shed 5 bases, with 10 bases lying between them. Germline V gene lookup returns CDR1 SEHNR and CDR2 FQNEAQ (reference sequence). CDR3 bases: TGTGCCAGCAGCAATGAGGGGGACGAGCAGTACTTC. Protein: CASSNEGDEQYF.

This clone was seen a few times. Written as DNA, the CDR3 is TGTGCCAGCTCACCGGCCGGCTACGAGCAGTACTTC. Amino acid sequence: CASSPAGYEQYF. The gene calls are TRBV18 and TRBJ2-7; no clear D. This CDR3 is built from 12 residues. With 3 bases removed from V and 3 bases from J, the gap between germline ends came to 6 bases. Germline loops: CDR1 KGHSH, CDR2 LQKENI.

The chain has TRBV7-9 and TRBJ1-5; D is undetermined. The CDR3 loop spans 12 amino acids. CDR1 and CDR2 from the germline V gene are SEHNR and FQNEAQ (reference sequence). V lost 3 bases and J lost 9, with 9 bases in between. The chain's CDR3 is CASSLGFGPQHF. The DNA for the CDR3 is TGTGCCAGCAGCTTGGGGTTTGGGCCCCAGCATTTT.

CDR3 DNA: TGTGCCAGCAGCCAAGACGAACAGGGATTATGGGATACTGAAGCTTTCTTT. Its translation is CASSQDEQGLWDTEAFF. This rearrangement joins TRBV14 to TRBJ1-1; perhaps TRBD1 as D (6 bases). Per the germline V gene, CDR1 is SGHDN and CDR2 is FVKESK. CDR3 length equals 17 residues. V was pared by 0 bases and J by 5 bases, with 19 bases between.

V is TRBV4-3 and J is TRBJ2-1; D is uncertain. CDR1 and CDR2 (germline): LGHNA, YSLEER. Trimming left V 0 bases short and J 5 bases short, with 14 bases between. This CDR3 has 16 residues. The CDR3 is CASSQDRAAINNEQFF. CDR3 nucleotide sequence: TGCGCCAGCAGCCAAGATCGCGCGGCCATCAACAATGAGCAGTTCTTC.

The V and J genes are TRBV5-6 and TRBJ2-6; TRBD1 might be the D (5 bases). The CDR3 has 17 amino acids. Germline CDR1 is SGHDT and CDR2 is YYEEEE. Trimming took 6 bases from V and 5 from J, leaving 21 bases between them. In nucleotides, the CDR3 is TGTGCCAGCAAATGGGGCAATAGTCACAGTCGGGCCAACGTCCTGACTTTC. Residues: CASKWGNSHSRANVLTF.

The chain recombines TRBV27 with TRBJ1-2, with 9 positions matching TRBD1. The CDR3 runs 16 residues. With V trimmed by 4 bases and J by 6 bases, 12 bases remained unmatched. The germline gives CDR1 MNHEY, CDR2 SMNVEV (reference sequence). Here the CDR3 DNA reads TGTGCCAGCAGTTCCTTCCGGGACAGGGCTAGGGATGGCTACACCTTC. Protein sequence: CASSSFRDRARDGYTF.

The rearrangement uses TRBV7-2 and TRBJ2-1; perhaps TRBD2 as D (6 bases). CDR1 is SGHTA and CDR2 is FQGNSA in the germline V gene. Trimming removed 6 bases at V and 4 bases at J, with 10 bases between. This CDR3 spans 13 amino acids. The CDR3: CASRASAYNEQFF. CDR3 nucleotide sequence: TGTGCCAGCAGGGCTAGCGCGTACAATGAGCAGTTCTTC.

This clone was observed a few times. V is TRBV19 and J is TRBJ1-5; D is unclear. The CDR3 has 13 amino acids. Germline CDR1 and CDR2: LNHDA and SQIVND (reference sequence). Between the trimmed V and J ends, which lost 7 bases and 1 base, there was a span of 8 bases. The CDR3 bases are TGTGCCAGTACCTACAAGAGCAATCAGCCCCAGCATTTT. Translating gives CASTYKSNQPQHF.

The chain uses TRBV6-1 and TRBJ2-1; D possibly uses TRBD1 or TRBD2 (5 bases each). V was cut by 5 bases and J by 4 bases, with 9 bases left in between. Germline V gives CDR1 MNHNS, CDR2 SASEGT. This CDR3 contains 13 residues. Here the CDR3 reads CASSWGWYNEQFF. CDR3 DNA: TGTGCCAGCAGTTGGGGGTGGTACAATGAGCAGTTCTTC.